This T cell receptor (beta chain) was obtained from a study of shared T cell receptors in the human thymus. Germline trimming cut 3 bases from V and 2 bases from J; bases unmatched to any gene: 9. Germline V gene sequence: CDR1 MDHEN, CDR2 SYDVKM. This CDR3 comprises 16 residues. TCRdb's copy holds only in-frame clones and misses some; the assay was immunoSEQ multiplex PCR. The table has around 730,000 clones, roughly 88% seen once. This sample was also put to use in a study of human thymus T cells. That study reports: Corrective heart surgery yielded the resections from which the thymus tissue came. Related research has reported that thymic repertoires overlap highly among unrelated individuals.

Sequences were obtained from thymocytes. This TCR was sampled from a girl under two years old with a congenital heart defect. The chain has TRBV28 and TRBJ1-2; 7 bases match TRBD1. The CDR3 is CASSFRAGGSNYGYTF. CDR3 coding DNA: TGTGCCAGCAGTTTTAGGGCAGGGGGGAGCAACTATGGCTACACCTTC.